These 13 T cell receptor beta chains came from one sample sequenced in a study of CD8 T cells in Susac syndrome. Random hexamers were used to reverse transcribe an amount of roughly 0.45 to 1 ug RNA. TCRdb itself ran the immunoSEQ multiplex PCR reads through MiXCR, one entry per CDR3 protein. The table includes roughly 190,000 distinct CDR3 sequences, under 97% detected once. Sequenced input: CD4+ T cells from PBMCs. These receptors all come from a human donor with Susac syndrome.

The V gene is TRBV12-3 or TRBV12-4, the J gene TRBJ2-3, with 10 bases lining up with TRBD2. The CDR3 is 15 amino acids. With 6 bases clipped from V and 5 bases from J, the junction kept 8 bases outside the gene matches. CDR3 amino acids: CASSKTSGEKDTQYF. The CDR3 nucleotides read TGTGCCAGCAGCAAAACTAGCGGGGAGAAAGATACGCAGTATTTT.

This sequence joins TRBV20-1 and TRBJ1-1; D call uncertain. Looked up from germline, CDR1 is DFQATT and CDR2 is SNEGSKA (reference sequence). The CDR3 consists of 15 residues. With 0 bases removed from V and 7 bases from J, the gap between germline ends came to 18 bases. The CDR3 DNA follows: TGCAGTGCTAGAGATCTCAATCGGAAACCAGATGAAGCTTTCTTT. Protein: CSARDLNRKPDEAFF.

The genes are TRBV2 and TRBJ2-7; maybe TRBD1 (6 bases). Per the germline V gene, CDR1 is SNHLY and CDR2 is FYNNEI. Deletions cut 6 bases from V and 0 bases from J, with 15 bases between. The CDR3 has 15 amino acids. The DNA of the CDR3 is TGTGCCAGCAGACGACAGGACTTTAGCTCCTACGAGCAGTACTTC. It yields the protein CASRRQDFSSYEQYF. Based on the CDR3 plus reference TRBV2 and TRBJ2-7, the full variable domain is EPEVTQTPSHQVTQMGQEVILRCVPISNHLYFYWYRQILGQKVEFLVSFYNNEISEKSEIFDDQFSVERPDGSNFTLKIRSTKLEDSAMYFCASRRQDFSSYEQYFGPGTRLTVT.

The chain's CDR3 is CASSLNLAGPYEQYF. DNA of the CDR3: TGTGCCAGCAGTTTGAATCTAGCGGGCCCCTACGAGCAGTACTTC. The rearrangement joins TRBV12-3 or TRBV12-4 to TRBJ2-7; 8 nucleotides agree with TRBD2. V trimming: 3 bases; J trimming: 2 bases; junction bases outside the gene matches: 6. The CDR3 runs 15 residues.

This chain uses TRBV3-1 with TRBJ2-7, with 8 bases fitting TRBD2. J lost 2 bases, V lost 4 bases, and 7 bases had no gene match. Germline V gene data show CDR1 as LGHDT and CDR2 as YNNKEL (reference sequence). CDR3 size: 15 residues. The CDR3, as DNA: TGTGCCAGCAGCCTCCTAGCGGGTACCGCCTACGAGCAGTACTTC. Translating gives CASSLLAGTAYEQYF.

V is TRBV2 and J is TRBJ2-2, with 13 bases aligning to TRBD2. The germline V gene has CDR1 SNHLY and CDR2 FYNNEI. The trim removed 5 bases at V and 8 bases at J, leaving 8 bases unmatched. The CDR3 covers 16 residues. CDR3 in DNA: TGTGCCAGCAGTCCCACTAGCGGGGGGGCCTCTGGGGAGCTGTTTTTT. Its protein is CASSPTSGGASGELFF.

The chain couples TRBV7-9 to TRBJ1-1, with 11 bases lining up with TRBD1. CDR1 SEHNR and CDR2 FQNEAQ come from the germline V gene (reference sequence). After removal of 3 bases from V and 1 base from J, the junction contained 10 bases not matched to a gene. The CDR3 runs 18 residues. CDR3 nucleotide sequence: TGTGCCAGCAGCTTGACCCCCGGGACAGGGGGGGGGAACACTGAAGCTTTCTTT. This encodes CASSLTPGTGGGNTEAFF.

J is TRBJ2-3 and V is TRBV19; D call uncertain. V was trimmed by 3 bases and J by 3 bases, leaving 7 bases between them. Germline V gene lookup returns CDR1 LNHDA and CDR2 SQIVND (reference sequence). This CDR3 region has 13 residues. The DNA of the CDR3 is TGTGCCAGTAGTATCGATCGAACAGATACGCAGTATTTT. Its protein is CASSIDRTDTQYF.

The gene calls are TRBV9 and TRBJ2-6; D assignment may be TRBD1 or TRBD2 (5 bases each). This CDR3 is built from 14 residues. Per the germline V gene, CDR1 is SGDLS and CDR2 is YYNGEE. V was cut by 5 bases and J by 0 bases, with 6 bases left in between. CDR3 nucleotides: TGTGCCAGCAGGGGGGACTCTGGGGCCAACGTCCTGACTTTC. It codes for CASRGDSGANVLTF. The full variable domain, with the rest looked up from reference TRBV9 and TRBJ2-6, is DSGVTQTPKHLITATGQRVTLRCSPRSGDLSVYWYQQSLDQGLQFLIQYYNGEERAKGNILERFSAQQFPDLHSELNLSSLELGDSALYFCASRGDSGANVLTFGAGSRLTVL.

Concerning this clonotype: A read error is likely, as this CDR3 ends without the conserved phenylalanine or tryptophan. It is unclear where the CDR3 begins or ends on the DNA, so no DNA is shown, and the CDR3 is as TCRdb lists it. The chain couples TRBV10-3 to TRBJ2-7; TRBD1, the table's D call, lacks a check against the DNA. The CDR3 sequence runs 11 residues, both termini included. CDR1 and CDR2 from the germline V gene are ENHRY and SYGVKD. CDR3 amino acids: CAISVPGQYIL.

This clonotype was seen a single time. V is TRBV30 and J is TRBJ1-5; TRBD1 matches 9 bases. The CDR3 covers 15 residues. V shed 2 bases, J shed 7 bases, and the junction held 9 bases outside the gene matches. CDR1 GTSNPN and CDR2 SVGIG come from the germline V gene (reference sequence). CDR3 region: CAWSLGQGWEQPQHF. Here the CDR3 DNA reads TGTGCCTGGAGTTTGGGACAGGGATGGGAACAGCCCCAGCATTTT. Full variable domain (remainder filled in from reference TRBV30 and TRBJ1-5): SQTIHQWPATLVQPVGSPLSLECTVEGTSNPNLYWYRQAAGRGLQLLFYSVGIGQISSEVPQNLSASRPQDRQFILSSKKLLLSDSGFYLCAWSLGQGWEQPQHFGDGTRLSIL.

This sequence joins TRBV27 and TRBJ1-2; tentative D call: TRBD1 (5 bases). With 8 bases removed from V and 5 bases from J, the gap between germline ends came to 21 bases. CDR1 MNHEY and CDR2 SMNVEV come from the germline V gene (reference sequence). The CDR3 extends over 15 amino acids. CDR3 protein: CASSLTPTGLYGYTF. The DNA for the CDR3 is TGTGCCAGCTCGCTTACCCCCACAGGCCTTTATGGCTACACCTTC.

The chain couples TRBV20-1 to TRBJ2-3; D possibly corresponds to TRBD2 (7 bases). The CDR3 runs 13 residues. CDR1 and CDR2 from the germline V gene are DFQATT and SNEGSKA (reference sequence). Trimming took off 5 bases at V and 3 bases at J, with 12 bases between the two ends. CDR3 sequence (DNA): TGCAGTGCTCTGGGGGGGCCGACAGATACGCAGTATTTT. It yields the protein CSALGGPTDTQYF.